This T cell receptor beta chain comes out of a study of blood T cell repertoires in COVID-19. At the level of the study: Both acute and convalescent COVID-19 samples were obtained from the United States, Italy and Spain. T cells, B-cell-depleted T cells, or PBMCs supplied cDNA or gDNA.

In the source study's methods: By means of reference gene primer amplification, nucleated cell counts were estimated. Generated by immunoSEQ multiplex PCR, the TCRdb table keeps only in-frame clones and is missing some. The V and J calls and clone size were taken over from that table, and D and trimming were inferred from the DNA. The sample lists around 130,000 clones, 88% occurring once. The Seattle site enrolled patients during active infection and followed them longitudinally. Germline lookup yields CDR1 LNHDA and CDR2 SQIVND (reference sequence). CDR3 length: 13 residues. V was cut by 6 bases and J by 4 bases, with 10 bases left in between.

This rearrangement joins TRBV19 to TRBJ1-5, with D unresolved. The clonotype was recovered from a human donor with COVID-19, enrolled during active disease. The donor label of this sample is uncertain. The sequenced sample consisted of peripheral blood. The CDR3 DNA follows: TGTGCCAGTAGGGAGTGGATAAATCAGCCCCAGCATTTT. Protein product: CASREWINQPQHF.